The T cell receptor (beta chain) under discussion was sequenced for a study of blood T cells in healthy people across ages. CDR3 length: 15 residues. The germline CDR1 and CDR2 sequences are SQVTM and ANQGSEA. V was clipped by 2 bases and J by 0 bases, with 12 bases between them. The second PCR ran about 6 to 11 cycles with a sample-barcoded 5' primer and J-beta primers. TCRdb re-called the 5' RACE reads with MiXCR, one entry per CDR3 protein. The sample lists around 1,000,000 distinct CDR3 sequences, approximately 26% occurring once. These same records also appear under a second study, on T cells of mothers and their children. From that paper: Samples were obtained from a few healthy Caucasian mothers and their six children. The TCR beta CDR3 read count exceeded 10 million for each mother and was some 3.1 million for each child. Not a single persistent microchimeric T cell clone was detected.

The gene calls are TRBV29-1 and TRBJ2-3; D is uncertain. The origin of this receptor is a girl between 2 and 10 years old in good health. The specimen sequenced was blood. The CDR3 DNA reads as TGCAGCGTTGAATTGAGCATATCAAGCACAGATACGCAGTATTTT. Translated, it gives CSVELSISSTDTQYF.